This T cell receptor beta chain was retrieved from a study of CD8 T cells in ankylosing spondylitis. General study points: Among TCR beta sequences, a motif of about 8 highly homologous variants appeared characteristic of ankylosing spondylitis blood. Significantly higher representation of disease-linked clones was reported for matched ankylosing spondylitis synovial fluid.

With 4 bases removed from V and 3 bases from J, the gap between germline ends came to 10 bases. From germline, CDR1 is SGDLS and CDR2 YYNGEE. The CDR3 totals 13 residues. This clonotype has a count of ten or more. The antigen remains undetermined. TCR beta libraries were made by quantitative 5'-RACE with molecular barcodes. Each CDR3 protein is one row after TCRdb ran MiXCR on the 5' RACE reads. The sample records 40,000 or so distinct CDR3 sequences, 2.7% being singletons. The chain links TRBV9 to TRBJ2-5; D might be TRBD1 (6 bases). The material sequenced was blood, either unsorted or a sorted T cell fraction (not recorded which). This clonotype was sampled from a male donor with ankylosing spondylitis or in good health (not recorded which). CDR3 region: CASSLRTEETQYF. CDR3 bases: TGTGCCAGCAGCCTCCGGACAGAAGAGACCCAGTACTTC.